The 17 T cell receptor beta chains below come from one sample, sequenced in a study of T cells in Graves' hyperthyroidism and ophthalmopathy. Amplified TCR beta CDR3 regions came from RNA transcripts. With the HTBI primer set, the TCR CDR3 went through a first round of RT-PCR. Each CDR3 protein gets one entry after TCRdb re-called the multiplex PCR reads with MiXCR. The table lists about 480,000 distinct CDR3 sequences, approximately 15% of them singletons. The sequencing sample was made of blood. The receptor source for this set is a woman aged 18-29 years with Graves' hyperthyroidism.

This clonotype has ten or more counts. The gene calls are TRBV9 and TRBJ2-2; perhaps TRBD2 as D (5 bases). This CDR3 is built from 15 residues. Germline CDR1 is SGDLS and CDR2 is YYNGEE. Trimming stripped 4 bases from V and 0 bases from J, with 10 bases between. As DNA, the CDR3 is TGTGCCAGCAGCTTCGACTATTCGAACACCGGGGAGCTGTTTTTT. Protein: CASSFDYSNTGELFF. Variable domain in full (rest from reference TRBV9 and TRBJ2-2): DSGVTQTPKHLITATGQRVTLRCSPRSGDLSVYWYQQSLDQGLQFLIQYYNGEERAKGNILERFSAQQFPDLHSELNLSSLELGDSALYFCASSFDYSNTGELFFGEGSRLTVL.

This clonotype has ten or more counts. V gene TRBV10-3 combines with J gene TRBJ1-3; 8 nucleotides align to TRBD1. V lost 6 bases, J lost 3 bases, and 1 base stayed unmatched. CDR1 is ENHRY and CDR2 is SYGVKD in the germline V gene. CDR3 length equals 13 residues. CDR3 DNA: TGTGCCATCAGGGACAGGGTTGGAAACACCATATATTTT. Its translation: CAIRDRVGNTIYF.

This chain joins TRBV6-4 and TRBJ1-1; no reliable D call. Trimming cost V 3 bases and J 0 bases, with 11 bases left between them. CDR1 is MRHNA and CDR2 is SNTAGT in the germline V gene. The CDR3 has 15 residues. CDR3 region: CASSEVSTMNTEAFF. CDR3 nucleotide sequence: TGTGCCAGCAGTGAGGTGAGCACTATGAACACTGAAGCTTTCTTT.

This clonotype came up many times. V is TRBV29-1 and J is TRBJ2-7; 9 nucleotides line up with TRBD2. The CDR3 sequence is 15 residues long. Germline lookup yields CDR1 SQVTM and CDR2 ANQGSEA. Losses at the gene ends were 4 bases for V and 5 bases for J; bases not matched to a gene: 12. The CDR3 DNA follows: TGCAGCGTTGGAAGTAAGGACAGCGGGGGGAACGAGCAGTACTTC. It encodes CSVGSKDSGGNEQYF.

This clonotype occurred many times. The CDR3 region has the DNA TGTGCCAGCAGGCCGATTCACAGAGGCGGCTACACCTTC. It encodes CASRPIHRGGYTF. The V and J genes are TRBV6-1 and TRBJ1-2; D not resolved. The CDR3 has 13 amino acids. Trimming cost V 6 bases and J 8 bases, with 16 bases left between them. CDR1 and CDR2 from the germline V gene are MNHNS and SASEGT.

J is TRBJ2-2 and V is TRBV4-1; possibly TRBD1 for D (6 bases). This CDR3 comprises 16 residues. Germline CDR1 and CDR2: MGHRA and YSYEKL. V was clipped by 0 bases and J by 5 bases, with 13 bases between them. CDR3 sequence reads: CASSQDLRTETGELFF. CDR3 sequence (DNA): TGCGCCAGCAGCCAAGATTTGCGGACAGAAACCGGGGAGCTGTTTTTT.

Concerning this clonotype: Since a much larger clone is just one base distant, this may be a read error. The chain employs TRBV29-1 and TRBJ2-3; either TRBD1 or TRBD2 may fit D (5 bases each). CDR3 size: 14 residues. Germline V lookup: CDR1 SQVTM, CDR2 ANQGSEA. CDR3 sequence reads: CSVGLARGTDTRYF. CDR3 DNA sequence: TGCAGCGTTGGACTGGCGAGGGGCACAGATACGCGGTATTTT.

This clonotype was recorded many times. CDR3 region: CATSVAGEETQYF. Written as DNA, the CDR3 is TGTGCCACCAGTGTTGCGGGGGAAGAGACCCAGTACTTC. The chain recombines TRBV24-1 with TRBJ2-5; 7 positions agree with TRBD2. Germline V gene data show CDR1 as KGHDR and CDR2 as SFDVKD. The CDR3 length is 13 residues. V lost 5 bases and J lost 3; bases outside the gene matches: 2.

This clonotype has ten or more counts. The genes are TRBV27 and TRBJ2-7; D is tentatively TRBD1 or TRBD2 (6 bases each). Germline V lookup: CDR1 MNHEY, CDR2 SMNVEV (reference sequence). This CDR3 has 14 residues. The germline V and J ends were trimmed by 5 bases and 9 bases, with 20 bases remaining between them. This CDR3 reads CASSPGTPGGVQYF. For the CDR3, the DNA is TGTGCCAGCAGTCCGGGGACACCCGGGGGTGTGCAGTACTTC.

This clonotype was picked up many times. The CDR3 protein is CASRNGRGGRSGANVLTF. Written as DNA, the CDR3 is TGTGCCAGCAGGAACGGGCGAGGAGGCCGCTCTGGGGCCAACGTCCTGACTTTC. V and J are TRBV6-1 and TRBJ2-6; the D gene is possibly TRBD2 (5 bases). The CDR3 is made up of 18 amino acids. In germline, CDR1 is MNHNS, CDR2 SASEGT. The V end was cut by 6 bases, the J end by 0 bases, with 18 bases between.

This clonotype was seen many times. V is TRBV7-9 and J is TRBJ1-6; no firm D call. Between the trimmed V and J ends, which lost 3 bases and 11 bases, there was a span of 14 bases. The CDR3 sequence is 14 residues long. Germline V lookup: CDR1 SEHNR, CDR2 FQNEAQ (reference sequence). The CDR3 nucleotides read TGTGCCAGCAGCTTGTCAGAGGTCCTAACACCCCTCCACTTT. Residues: CASSLSEVLTPLHF.

This rearrangement joins TRBV7-9 to TRBJ2-3; 9 bases align to TRBD2. Germline CDR1 SEHNR, CDR2 FQNEAQ (reference sequence). CDR3 length equals 16 residues. J gave up 2 bases and V 3 bases, and 6 bases lay outside the gene matches. CDR3 protein: CASSFTAGGATDTQYF. The CDR3 coding sequence is TGTGCCAGCAGCTTTACAGCGGGAGGAGCCACAGATACGCAGTATTTT.

In this sample, this clonotype turned up many times. The gene calls are TRBV11-2 and TRBJ2-6; TRBD1 matches 10 bases. The V segment lost 3 bases and the J segment 2 bases; nucleotides outside the gene matches: 7. There are 18 residues in the CDR3. From germline, CDR1 is SGHAT and CDR2 FQNNGV. The chain's CDR3 is CASSLRQGAGTGANVLTF. CDR3 in DNA: TGTGCCAGCAGCTTGAGACAGGGGGCTGGTACTGGGGCCAACGTCCTGACTTTC.

The chain couples TRBV5-6 to TRBJ2-7; no definite D call. Germline V lookup: CDR1 SGHDT, CDR2 YYEEEE. Trimming stripped 0 bases from V and 3 bases from J, with 4 bases between. The CDR3 is 12 residues long. The CDR3 DNA reads as TGTGCCAGCAGCTTGGGCCTCTACGAGCAGTACGTC. Translating it yields CASSLGLYEQYV.

This clonotype was seen at least ten times. The chain combines TRBV3-1 with TRBJ2-7, with 8 bases identical to TRBD1. Unmatched junction bases numbered 7, after V lost 6 bases and J lost 3 bases. The CDR3 runs to 14 residues. The V gene's germline CDR1 is LGHDT and CDR2 YNNKEL (reference sequence). CDR3 nucleotide sequence: TGTGCCAGCAGTCCCGGGACAGGACGCTACGAGCAGTACTTC. Amino acids: CASSPGTGRYEQYF.

This clonotype was recorded a few times. The V call is TRBV7-9, the J call TRBJ2-2; D is possibly TRBD1 (5 bases). Germline-derived CDR1 and CDR2 are SEHNR and FQNEAQ (reference sequence). V gave up 6 bases and J gave up 6 bases, with 11 bases separating them. The CDR3 extends over 13 amino acids. The CDR3 DNA reads as TGTGCCAGCAGTCAAAAGGGGCCCGGGGAGCTGTTTTTT. Amino acid sequence: CASSQKGPGELFF.

The chain is built from TRBV11-2 and TRBJ2-3, with 7 nucleotides matching TRBD2. Germline lookup yields CDR1 SGHAT and CDR2 FQNNGV. The CDR3 covers 16 residues. Germline trimming cut 6 bases from V and 2 bases from J; bases unmatched to any gene: 11. In DNA, the CDR3 is TGTGCCAGCAGAACGGGGCGGGGGTCCTCCACAGATACGCAGTATTTT. Its protein product is CASRTGRGSSTDTQYF.